This TCR beta chain emerged from a study of cytomegalovirus exposure and HLA in healthy donors (dated by TCRdb to 2017 to 2019). Looking at the study overall: According to an earlier analysis of around 600 of the donors, some 180 million T cells yielded 100 million or so unique TCR beta sequences and about 300 Gb of sequence data. An early release that covered approximately 600 HLA-typed donors contained approximately 300 gigabases of sequencing data and around 85 million unique TCR sequences. Among the 398 genotyped donors, around 81% belonged to the genetic ancestry cluster associated with self-reported Caucasian donors. The study was designed to test whether signatures of past pathogen exposure could be identified by cataloging public T cell receptors. The T cell repertoires of some 700 subjects were profiled by immunosequencing and related to cytomegalovirus serostatus. A separate validation cohort of roughly 130 different subjects was used in addition to the roughly 700-subject first cohort. The study combined high-throughput TCR immunosequencing, statistical association of individual TCRs with disease status, and machine learning to predict cytomegalovirus infection status. A later analysis re-analyzed previously published TCR beta repertoires from approximately 670 donors and added high-resolution HLA genotyping to study TCR occurrence patterns. The later analysis used no new phenotypic data to find candidate immune exposures, relying instead on TCR beta sequences and their occurrence across donors. In an earlier analysis of 550 to 700 of the donors, high-throughput TCR beta sequencing was used to judge whether each TCR beta V gene segment behaved as functional or pseudogenic. Donor age, sex, ethnicity and CMV serostatus were compiled alongside the repertoire data. A later genetic analysis took genome-wide SNP genotypes for about 55% of the roughly 700 donors and used that subset as a discovery cohort. All discovery cohort repertoires had been generated on a single sequencing platform. Both class I and class II loci were covered by HLA typing, at four-digit resolution. The number of donors typed differed by locus, with 629-630 for A, B, C, DRB1 and DQB1, around 500 for DQA1, approximately 580 for DPA1, and under 490 for DPB1. Four or five DR-DQ haplotypes were handled as single units for association and clustering, since linkage in the cohort was strong. Among about 390 genotyped donors of the cohort, an average of 235,054 unique TCR beta nucleotide sequences were sequenced per donor, 15% to 20% of them non-productive.

In the case of this clone: What antigen it recognizes has not been identified. Base qualities are not at hand, and no much larger clone is one base apart.

The cohort was made up of approximately 670 healthy bone marrow donors. All cohort members were sampled while nominally healthy, although unrecorded immune exposures were likely present. The donor tested CMV seropositive and was one of the 289 seropositive cohort members. A peripheral blood sample was collected from each donor, and TCR beta sequencing was performed on peripheral blood mononuclear cells. Genomic DNA was extracted from the blood cell samples with the Qiagen DNeasy Blood Extraction Kit. The germline V gene provides CDR1 SGHNT and CDR2 YENEEA. V gives up 1 base and J gives up 2 bases, and the segment between their germline ends measures 8 bases. The CDR3 goes from the cysteine to the phenylalanine over 14 residues. Only the CDR3 region is kept as DNA, spanning 42 bases read in frame from base 1. What the research found in general, with its limitations: Correlated functional status among segregating V segments might reflect linkage disequilibrium, but an unknown experimental factor could not be ruled out. Immune exposure information for the cohort was limited to CMV serostatus. In a later analysis, most CMV-associated TCR beta chains were found to appear HLA-restricted, with HLA associations seemingly driven largely by CMV exposure. Sequencing depth was assumed to be roughly uniform across donors in the presence/absence analyses, though that assumption may not hold. In a later analysis, 15,000 to 20,000 TCR beta sequences were associated with specific HLA alleles at a false discovery rate of 0.05. A further reported finding was that TCR beta sequences accurately predicted the HLA-A and HLA-B alleles for most subjects in the first cohort. A group of highly shared sequence variants was considered likely to be a technical artifact of the sequencing pipeline. Most TCR sequences were seen in very few donors, while some public TCRs were found in many individuals. A later analysis found that HLA-associated TCR beta chains were more clonally expanded and had lower generation probabilities than equally common non-associated chains. Approximately 18 rarely observed V segments, including chromosome 9 orphons, were excluded from the earlier analysis of several hundred of the donors because counts were too low. The authors suggested that the approach could potentially be generalized to other disease states and immunological phenotypes. A later genetic analysis reported fewer N-insertions in productive TCRs among donors in an Asian-associated ancestry cluster than the roughly 620-donor mean. Three of the identified cytomegalovirus-associated TCR beta chains were confirmed in vitro to be specific for cytomegalovirus antigens. Because the 87-base-pair reads could not distinguish some IMGT-functional V segments, including TRBV6-2 and TRBV6-3, those segments were excluded. An association between a missense DCLRE1C variant and V-gene and J-gene trimming of TCR beta chains was found in a later genetic analysis and replicated in an independent cohort. In a later analysis, TCR association rates were found to vary across HLA loci, with the most associated TCRs seen for DRB1 alleles and the fewest for HLA-C alleles. In an earlier analysis of 500 to 650 of the donors, most TCR beta V segments appeared in productive rearrangements about 87% or about 30% of the time, broadly matching IMGT annotations. Strong co-occurrence of HLA alleles, especially DR and DQ, made assigning TCR associations to individual alleles difficult. Several of the top co-occurrence clusters appeared to be linked to parvovirus B19, influenza, CMV and Epstein-Barr virus, according to a later analysis. In this cohort, only TCR beta chains were sequenced, and detectable features were limited by the absence of alpha or paired-chain data. The classifier was reported to diagnose cytomegalovirus status with high specificity and sensitivity in both the original and validation cohorts. Because HLA typing was unavailable for some donors at each locus, only the typed subset was used in association tests. In the study, some 160 TCR beta chains were listed as associated with cytomegalovirus.

Preparation of the library involved the immunoSEQ multiplex PCR assay. For the multiplex PCR, a mixture combining 60 forward primers for TCR Vbeta segments and 13 reverse primers for TCR Jbeta segments was used. The CDR3 region of rearranged TCR beta genes was amplified from genomic DNA with a multiplex PCR assay. Amplified TCR beta libraries were sequenced as 87-base-pair reads on the Illumina HiSeq System. The authors processed their data as follows. A later analysis tallied roughly 76 million unique TCR beta chains across the approximately 670 repertoires, and about 12 million of those chains were shared by two or more donors. A nearest-neighbor algorithm error-corrected the raw reads and collapsed the reads into unique sequences, merging closely related sequences to remove PCR and sequencing errors. CDR3 sequences were aligned to IMGT reference sequences to assign V, D and J gene segments. For a sequence to be retained, a match of at least six nucleotides to both a V gene segment and a J gene segment was required. A rearrangement counted as productive if the CDR3 had no stop codons and remained in frame with V and J, and every other rearrangement counted as non-productive. Following IMGT convention, CDR3 was defined as the stretch from the second conserved V-encoded cysteine to the conserved J-encoded phenylalanine. In an earlier analysis of more than 550 of the donors, sequences lacking an unambiguous match to a single V gene segment were excluded. In an earlier analysis of 450 to 750 of the donors, a V segment was called functional when productive rearrangements were above 56.7%, and segregating when the standard deviation between donors exceeded 5%. A statistical classification framework was developed to diagnose cytomegalovirus status using the catalog of TCR beta chain sequences. V and J gene assignment, in a later analysis, came from comparing TCR nucleotide sequences with IMGT/GENE-DB human TR gene sequences. A later analysis assigned CDR3 sequences and most-parsimonious VDJ recombination scenarios with the TCRdist pipeline. A later analysis defined each TCR beta chain by its CDR3 amino acid sequence plus V-gene family, and excluded reads lacking a unique V-gene family. To address suspected cross-contamination and a sequencing artifact, a later analysis removed roughly 580 highly shared, low-generation-probability nucleotide sequences. In a later analysis, a clonal expansion index was calculated for each public chain from normalized within-repertoire ranks of inferred template counts. In a later analysis, generation probabilities were computed with a VDJ recombination model fitted to out-of-frame rearrangements, and the resulting probabilities were checked against IGoR. A later analysis scored TCR-TCR, TCR-HLA and TCR-CMV co-occurrence with hypergeometric tests, applying a repertoire-size bias correction to TCR pairs. To estimate false discovery rates, a later analysis permuted the HLA or CMV assignments 20 times. In a later analysis, co-occurring TCRs were grouped with DBSCAN, and TCRdist sequence similarity was added when clustering was performed within HLA-allele-positive subsets. Repertoires with fewer than 30,000 or more than 120,000 public chains, plus five repertoires with anomalous nucleotide sharing, were excluded from co-occurrence clustering. TCRdb carries this immuneACCESS record with in-frame sequences only. Its versions omit some clonotypes, under half of them owing to an unresolved V gene in the studies checked, with the rest unexplained. For V, J and clone size, that table is used; D and trimming come from the DNA. This sample gives approximately 160,000 clones in total; more than 60% of them show up just once. Of the sample, approximately 1.5% falls within the top ten clones.

The sequence joins TRBV11-3 to TRBJ2-5, and perhaps TRBD1 as D gene, on 6 matching bases. Sequenced input: PBMCs. The source of this sequence is a woman in her thirties in good health and CMV-seropositive. The CDR3 sequence is CASSLVGGQETQYF. The DNA sequence is as follows: TGTGCCAGCAGCTTAGTAGGGGGTCAAGAGACCCAGTACTTC. Where the CDR3 stops, the reference TRBV11-3 and TRBJ2-5 genes take over; the full variable domain is EAGVVQSPRYKIIEKKQPVAFWCNPISGHNTLYWYLQNLGQGPELLIRYENEEAVDDSQLPKDRFSAERLKGVDSTLKIQPAELGDSAVYLCASSLVGGQETQYFGPGTRLLVL.